This section outlines one T cell receptor (beta chain) sequence together with its context. Its antigen is unknown. The CDR3 runs 15 residues. V lost 4 bases and J lost 5; bases outside the gene matches: 8. CDR1 and CDR2 (germline): SGHRS, YFSETQ. Sequencing was performed with immunoSEQ multiplex PCR; in TCRdb, only in-frame clones are kept and a portion is missing. Here the sample spans about 350,000 clones, around 90% being singletons. The sample is drawn from a study of Ad26.COV2.S vaccination and SARS-CoV-2 variants. General study findings and limits: Reportedly, after vaccination the spike-specific CD8+ and CD4+ T cell responses displayed substantial breadth. Analytic work on TCR breadth and depth might have understated the full extent of total T cell responses. Vaccinated individuals (as opposed to placebo recipients) had higher spike-specific TCR breadth. With respect to non-spike TCR breadth, vaccine and placebo recipients were similar.

This chain joins TRBV5-1 and TRBJ2-5, with 10 positions matching TRBD1. The sequencing used peripheral blood, collected after recovery from COVID-19. The TCR originated in a human donor who had recovered from COVID-19. DNA for the CDR3: TGCGCCAGCAGCATACCTGGACAGGGGGGCGAGACCCAGTACTTC. Amino acids: CASSIPGQGGETQYF. The full variable domain, with the rest looked up from reference TRBV5-1 and TRBJ2-5, is KAGVTQTPRYLIKTRGQQVTLSCSPISGHRSVSWYQQTPGQGLQFLFEYFSETQRNKGNFPGRFSGRQFSNSRSEMNVSTLELGDSALYLCASSIPGQGGETQYFGPGTRLLVL.